The 3 T cell receptor beta chains in this list originate from one sample, sequenced in a study of identical twins. Using its own MiXCR run on the 5' RACE reads, TCRdb lists one record per CDR3 protein. Among roughly 690,000 distinct CDR3 sequences, 21% were seen once, and the ten largest hold around 4.4%. The same data also contributed to another study, on T cells expressing NK-cell markers.

The source material was PBMCs. The receptors were sampled from a young woman in good health.

This chain links TRBV25-1 with TRBJ1-1, with D perhaps matching TRBD1 (6 bases). The germline V gene has CDR1 MGHDK and CDR2 SYGVNS. The CDR3 is made up of 16 amino acids. Trimming removed 3 bases from V and 5 bases from J, with 19 bases in between. This CDR3 reads CASSDDGRGGWTEAFF. CDR3 coding DNA: TGTGCCAGCAGTGATGATGGCAGGGGCGGTTGGACTGAAGCTTTCTTT. The whole variable domain, filled in from reference TRBV25-1 and TRBJ1-1, reads EADIYQTPRYLVIGTGKKITLECSQTMGHDKMYWYQQDPGMELHLIHYSYGVNSTEKGDLSSESTVSRIRTEHFPLTLESARPSHTSQYLCASSDDGRGGWTEAFFGQGTRLTVV.

The chain couples TRBV5-6 to TRBJ2-7, with D unclear. This CDR3 has 11 residues. Trimming left V 7 bases short and J 5 bases short, with 10 bases between. Per the germline V gene, CDR1 is SGHDT and CDR2 is YYEEEE. The CDR3 region is CASGVWDEQYF. CDR3 nucleotide sequence: TGTGCCAGCGGAGTGTGGGACGAGCAGTACTTC.

This clonotype was counted at least ten times. J is TRBJ2-7 and V is TRBV7-2; D ambiguous. Trimming shortened V by 5 bases and J by 3 bases, and 8 bases separated the two germline ends. Germline-derived CDR1 and CDR2 are SGHTA and FQGNSA. The CDR3 totals 12 residues. CDR3 protein: CASSPPLYEQYF. CDR3 nucleotides: TGTGCCAGCAGCCCACCTCTCTACGAGCAGTACTTC.